This T cell receptor (beta chain) is drawn from a study of shared clonotypes between healthy human individuals. The authors distributed each subset's genomic DNA evenly over several immunoSEQ plates. The method was immunoSEQ multiplex PCR; TCRdb's version includes in-frame clones alone and lacks a portion of them. The data contain 850,000 to 1,100,000 clones, approximately 80% of them seen just once; the ten biggest clones take up 0.89%. The study enrolled healthy HIV-negative adults without recent acute infections or vaccinations as donors. It was into CD45RA+ naive and CD45RA-negative memory subsets that the CD4+ cells were split. CDR1 is SQVTM, CDR2 ANQGSEA, per germline. This CDR3 region has 12 residues. Trimming shortened V by 3 bases and J by 3 bases, and 7 bases separated the two germline ends.

The specimen sequenced was memory CD4+ T cells from PBMCs. Subset noted: CD45RA-negative fraction. The sequence was collected from a man between 18 and 35 years old in good health. Some clones in this sample may be carry-over from other donors' samples. The chain has TRBV29-1 and TRBJ2-3, with no clear D. The CDR3 loop is CSVDTVTDTQYF. CDR3 in DNA: TGCAGCGTTGACACAGTGACAGATACGCAGTATTTT.